These 18 T cell receptor beta chains share one sample of origin, sequenced in a study of blood T cell repertoires in COVID-19. Profiling relied on immunoSEQ multiplex PCR, and the TCRdb table lists in-frame clones only, not all of them. The table includes about 110,000 clones, 80% to 85% detected once. Sequencing input: peripheral blood. These receptors originate from a man at least 80 years old with acute or convalescent COVID-19.

CDR3 in amino acids: CASSARRGTSGNYEQYF. CDR3 nucleotide sequence: TGTGCCAGCAGCGCCCGCCGCGGGACTAGCGGGAACTACGAGCAGTACTTC. The rearrangement links TRBV14 to TRBJ2-7; 13 positions agree with TRBD2. The CDR3 contains 17 residues. Germline CDR1 SGHDN, CDR2 FVKESK. The ends lost 5 bases at V and 3 bases at J; junction bases unmatched: 10.

V is TRBV18 and J is TRBJ1-4, with D tentatively TRBD1 (5 bases). CDR3 size: 15 residues. Between the trimmed V and J ends, which lost 2 bases and 4 bases, there was a span of 11 bases. CDR1 is KGHSH, CDR2 LQKENI, per germline. The CDR3 DNA is TGTGCCAGCTCACCAGAACAGGTGTTTAATGAAAAACTGTTTTTT. Translated: CASSPEQVFNEKLFF.

The chain joins TRBV6-2 or TRBV6-3 to TRBJ1-5; D gene uncertain. Germline CDR1 reads MNHEY; CDR2 reads SVGEGT. The V end lost 2 bases, the J end lost 4 bases, and 15 bases lay between the germline ends. The CDR3 has 16 residues. Written as DNA, the CDR3 is TGTGCCAGCAGTTACCTTCTCGGGAATGGGAATCAGCCCCAGCATTTT. This encodes CASSYLLGNGNQPQHF.

This chain uses TRBV19 with TRBJ1-6; tentative D call: TRBD1 (6 bases). V dropped 8 bases and J dropped 8 bases, with 16 bases sitting between them. The CDR3 runs 14 residues. The V gene's germline CDR1 is LNHDA and CDR2 SQIVND (reference sequence). The CDR3 reads CASQTGAGDSPLHF. The DNA for the CDR3 is TGTGCCAGTCAGACAGGCGCCGGGGATTCACCCCTCCACTTT.

The chain recombines TRBV11-1 with TRBJ2-3; 11 nucleotides align to TRBD2. Per germline, CDR1 SGHAT and CDR2 FQDESV (reference sequence). The CDR3 spans 16 residues. Trimming at V came to 0 bases and at J to 3 bases, leaving 2 bases not matched to a gene. The CDR3 bases are TGTGCCAGCAGCTTAGCCGGGACTAGCGGTACAGATACGCAGTATTTT. Its protein is CASSLAGTSGTDTQYF.

V usage is TRBV5-1 and J usage is TRBJ1-1, with a tentative D call TRBD1 (5 bases). The V and J ends lost 4 bases and 1 base respectively, with 23 bases between them. This CDR3 spans 18 amino acids. Germline loops: CDR1 SGHRS, CDR2 YFSETQ. CDR3 DNA sequence: TGCGCCAGCAGCCCGGCGGGGGGATCCCTGGCCGGGAACACTGAAGCTTTCTTT. Translating gives CASSPAGGSLAGNTEAFF.

In this sample, this clone turned up a few times. The chain uses TRBV5-1 and TRBJ2-7; D is possibly TRBD1 (5 bases). The V and J ends lost 1 base and 6 bases respectively, with 14 bases between them. Looked up from germline, CDR1 is SGHRS and CDR2 is YFSETQ. The CDR3 has 14 residues. The CDR3 coding sequence is TGCGCCAGCAGCTTGAATCCGACAGTCGGCGAGCAGTACTTC. Protein sequence: CASSLNPTVGEQYF.

This sequence joins TRBV6-5 and TRBJ1-4, with TRBD1 matching 8 bases. The CDR3 consists of 14 residues. Germline lookup yields CDR1 MNHEY and CDR2 SVGAGI. The V gene end was trimmed by 4 bases and the J gene end by 8 bases; junction bases not matched to a gene: 6. The chain's CDR3 is CASSLVQGVEKLFF. In DNA form, the CDR3 reads TGTGCCAGCAGTTTGGTACAGGGGGTAGAAAAACTGTTTTTT.

The chain recombines TRBV11-3 with TRBJ2-1, with D tentatively TRBD2 (5 bases). CDR1 and CDR2 from the germline V gene are SGHNT and YENEEA. There are 13 residues in the CDR3. V was shortened by 5 bases and J by 0 bases, with 5 bases between the two germline ends. CDR3 residues: CASSSGSYNEQFF. For the CDR3, the DNA is TGTGCCAGCAGCAGCGGCTCCTACAATGAGCAGTTCTTC.

This clone was picked up one time. The J gene is TRBJ2-1, the V gene TRBV7-8; 9 nucleotides match TRBD2. Looked up from germline, CDR1 is SGHVS and CDR2 is FQNEAQ. The CDR3 has 12 amino acids. After removal of 1 base from V and 15 bases from J, the junction contained 4 bases not matched to a gene. The CDR3 spells CASSLVSGLAFF. The CDR3 DNA reads as TGTGCCAGCAGCTTAGTCTCGGGACTAGCGTTCTTC.

The rearrangement uses TRBV7-3 and TRBJ2-1, with 9 bases fitting TRBD1. CDR3 length: 15 amino acids. V dropped 1 base and J dropped 2; count of bases not matched to a gene: 0. Germline CDR1 SGHTA, CDR2 FQGTGA. DNA of the CDR3: TGTGCCAGCAGCTTAAGACAGGGGGCCTACAATGAGCAGTTCTTC. This gives the protein CASSLRQGAYNEQFF.

This clone showed up just once. The chain carries TRBV27 and TRBJ2-2; D is possibly TRBD1 (6 bases). The V gene lost 4 bases and the J gene lost 4 bases, with 19 bases spanning the gap. The CDR3 sequence is 17 residues long. Per germline, CDR1 MNHEY and CDR2 SMNVEV (reference sequence). The CDR3 loop reads CASSSGWGRGATGELFF. CDR3 bases: TGTGCCAGCAGTTCCGGCTGGGGCAGGGGAGCCACCGGGGAGCTGTTTTTT.

The V gene is TRBV10-3, the J gene TRBJ1-1; D call uncertain. In germline, CDR1 is ENHRY, CDR2 SYGVKD. This CDR3 comprises 15 residues. Trimming removed 1 base at V and 3 bases at J, with 12 bases between. This CDR3 reads CAISEYEQKDTEAFF. The CDR3 coding sequence is TGTGCCATCAGTGAGTATGAACAGAAGGACACTGAAGCTTTCTTT.

The rearrangement links TRBV4-1 to TRBJ1-2; no clear D gene. V was shortened by 0 bases and J by 4 bases, with 6 bases between the two germline ends. CDR3 length equals 13 residues. CDR1 and CDR2 (germline): MGHRA, YSYEKL. CDR3 residues: CASSQDPSYGYTF. The CDR3 nucleotides are TGCGCCAGCAGCCAAGATCCCTCCTATGGCTACACCTTC.

The chain links TRBV28 to TRBJ2-3, with D possibly matching TRBD1 (5 bases). Germline CDR1 and CDR2: MDHEN and SYDVKM. Trimming removed 3 bases at V and 5 bases at J, with 12 bases between. There are 14 residues in the CDR3. The CDR3 nucleotides are TGTGCCAGCAGTTTTGGACAATGGGGAGATACGCAGTATTTT. Protein: CASSFGQWGDTQYF.

The sample holds a few counts of this clone. V usage is TRBV6-5 and J usage is TRBJ1-5; D may be TRBD1 (5 bases). Germline assignment: CDR1 MNHEY and CDR2 SVGAGI. This CDR3 spans 14 amino acids. Trimming cost V 5 bases and J 3 bases, with 11 bases left between them. CDR3 sequence reads: CASSRTGTNQPQHF. CDR3 nucleotide sequence: TGTGCCAGCAGTCGCACAGGCACCAATCAGCCCCAGCATTTT.

The V gene is TRBV5-6, the J gene TRBJ2-1; maybe TRBD2 (5 bases). The V gene's germline CDR1 is SGHDT and CDR2 YYEEEE. The ends were cut back, 0 bases at V and 1 base at J, with 11 bases in the middle. This CDR3 is built from 16 residues. The CDR3 here is CASSLGGAESYNEQFF. The DNA of the CDR3 is TGTGCCAGCAGCTTGGGTGGAGCGGAGTCCTACAATGAGCAGTTCTTC.

The genes are TRBV18 and TRBJ1-2, with D maybe TRBD1 (6 bases). Between the trimmed V and J ends, which lost 3 bases and 5 bases, there was a span of 13 bases. CDR1 and CDR2 (germline): KGHSH, LQKENI. The CDR3 extends over 14 amino acids. The CDR3 bases are TGTGCCAGCTCACCTCTGGACAGATATTATGGCTACACCTTC. Translation gives CASSPLDRYYGYTF.